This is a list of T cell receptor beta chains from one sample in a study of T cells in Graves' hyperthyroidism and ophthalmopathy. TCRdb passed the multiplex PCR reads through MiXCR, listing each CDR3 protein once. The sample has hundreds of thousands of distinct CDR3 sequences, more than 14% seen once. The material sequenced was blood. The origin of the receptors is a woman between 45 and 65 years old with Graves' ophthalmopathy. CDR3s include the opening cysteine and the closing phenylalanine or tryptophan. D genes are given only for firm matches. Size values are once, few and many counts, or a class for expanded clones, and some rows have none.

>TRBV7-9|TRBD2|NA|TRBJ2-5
CASRGASGEVQETQYF
TGTGCCAGCAGGGGGGCTAGCGGGGAAGTTCAAGAGACCCAGTACTTC
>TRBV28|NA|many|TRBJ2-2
CASSFHAGGSGELFF
TGTGCCAGCAGTTTTCATGCAGGGGGGAGCGGGGAGCTGTTTTTT
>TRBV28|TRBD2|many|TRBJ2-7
CASNQQAGGSYEQYF
TGTGCCAGCAACCAACAAGCGGGAGGCTCCTACGAGCAGTACTTC
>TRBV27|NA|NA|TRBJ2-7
CASSQAGSRSEQYF
TGTGCCAGCAGCCAAGCGGGCAGTCGCAGCGAGCAGTACTTC
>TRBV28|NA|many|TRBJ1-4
CASSFVRVTNEKLFF
TGTGCCAGCAGTTTTGTGAGGGTAACTAATGAAAAACTGTTTTTT
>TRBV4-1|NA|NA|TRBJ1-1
CASSQDRGREAFF
TGCGCCAGCAGCCAAGATCGAGGCAGGGAAGCTTTCTTT
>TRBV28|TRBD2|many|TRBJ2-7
CASSDLAGGPSGYEQYF
TGTGCCAGCAGTGACCTAGCGGGAGGGCCATCGGGATACGAGCAGTACTTC
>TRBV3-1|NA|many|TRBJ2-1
CASSQGLRDEYNEQFF
TGTGCCAGCAGCCAAGGGCTGCGGGATGAGTACAATGAGCAGTTCTTC
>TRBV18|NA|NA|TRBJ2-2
CASSQTRATGELFF
TGTGCCAGCTCCCAAACGAGGGCCACCGGGGAGCTGTTTTTT
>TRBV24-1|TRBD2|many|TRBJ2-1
CATSDYSSGRANEQFF
TGTGCCACCAGTGATTACTCTAGCGGGAGGGCCAATGAGCAGTTCTTC
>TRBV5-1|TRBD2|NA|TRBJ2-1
CASSTRTSELNEQFF
TGCGCCAGCAGCACCAGGACTAGCGAGCTCAATGAGCAGTTCTTC
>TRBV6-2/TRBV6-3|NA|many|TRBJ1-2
CASSPPINYGYTF
TGTGCCAGCAGCCCGCCTATTAACTATGGCTACACCTTC
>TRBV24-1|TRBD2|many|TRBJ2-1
CATSDSFKREGSYNEQFF
TGTGCCACCAGTGATTCATTTAAGCGGGAGGGGTCCTACAATGAGCAGTTCTTC
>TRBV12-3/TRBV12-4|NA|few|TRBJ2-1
CASSPPRTHNEQFF
TGTGCCAGCAGTCCTCCCCGGACCCACAATGAGCAGTTCTTC
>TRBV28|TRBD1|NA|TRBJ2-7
CASTRTGGISYEQYF
TGTGCCAGCACGAGGACAGGGGGGATATCCTACGAGCAGTACTTC
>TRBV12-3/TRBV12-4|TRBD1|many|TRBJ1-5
CASRGDSWNQPQHF
TGTGCCAGCAGGGGGGACAGTTGGAATCAGCCCCAGCATTTT
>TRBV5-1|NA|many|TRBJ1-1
CASSLAVGNTEAFF
TGCGCCAGCAGCTTGGCCGTGGGGAACACTGAAGCTTTCTTT
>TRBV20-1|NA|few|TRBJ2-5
CSTLPGPQETQYF
TGCAGTACTCTACCGGGACCGCAAGAGACCCAGTACTTC
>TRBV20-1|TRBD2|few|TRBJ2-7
CSARDGVAGKENEQYF
TGCAGTGCTAGAGATGGCGTAGCGGGAAAAGAAAACGAGCAGTACTTC
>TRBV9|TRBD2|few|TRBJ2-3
CASSPTSETDTQYF
TGTGCCAGCAGCCCGACTAGCGAGACAGATACGCAGTATTTT
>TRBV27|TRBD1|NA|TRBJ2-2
CASRVSGTGNTGELFF
TGTGCCAGCAGGGTTTCCGGGACAGGGAACACCGGGGAGCTGTTTTTT
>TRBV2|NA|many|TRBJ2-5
CASSDGREYF
TGTGCCAGCAGTGATGGCAGGGAGTACTTC
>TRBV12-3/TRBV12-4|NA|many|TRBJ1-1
CASSFTAANEAFF
TGTGCCAGCAGTTTTACAGCCGCCAATGAAGCTTTCTTT
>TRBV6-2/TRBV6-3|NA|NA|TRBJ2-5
CASSYYRDGVTQYF
TGTGCCAGCAGTTACTATAGGGATGGGGTGACCCAGTACTTC
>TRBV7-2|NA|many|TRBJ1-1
CASSLVQGSTEAFF
TGTGCCAGCAGCTTAGTGCAGGGTAGCACTGAAGCTTTCTTT
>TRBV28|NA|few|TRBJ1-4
CASRTRGGRENEKLFF
TGTGCCAGCAGGACCCGCGGGGGGCGAGAAAATGAAAAACTGTTTTTT
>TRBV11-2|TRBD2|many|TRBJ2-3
CASSLAGGVDTQYF
TGTGCCAGCAGCTTAGCGGGGGGGGTGGATACGCAGTATTTT
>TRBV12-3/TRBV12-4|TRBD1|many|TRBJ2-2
CASRPGQGVIGELFF
TGTGCCAGCAGGCCCGGACAGGGTGTGATCGGGGAGCTGTTTTTT
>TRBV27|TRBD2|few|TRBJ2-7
CANSSGTSTLYEQYF
TGTGCCAACAGTTCCGGGACTAGCACTTTATACGAGCAGTACTTC
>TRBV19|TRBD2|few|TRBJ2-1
CASSKTPSGNPYNEQFF
TGTGCCAGTAGCAAAACCCCTAGCGGGAACCCTTACAATGAGCAGTTCTTC
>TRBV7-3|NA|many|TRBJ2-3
CASSLIPAFGDTQYF
TGTGCCAGCAGCTTAATTCCAGCCTTTGGGGATACGCAGTATTTT
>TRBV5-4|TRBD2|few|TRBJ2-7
CASSLLWREGYSYEQYF
TGTGCCAGCAGCTTGTTGTGGCGGGAGGGATACTCCTACGAGCAGTACTTC
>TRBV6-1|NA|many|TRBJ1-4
CASSSTDSTNEKLFF
TGTGCCAGCAGTTCGACAGATAGCACGAATGAAAAACTGTTTTTT
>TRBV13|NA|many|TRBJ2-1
CASSLERNNEQFF
TGTGCCAGCAGCTTAGAGAGGAACAATGAGCAGTTCTTC
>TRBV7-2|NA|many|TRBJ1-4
CASSLGGNEKLFF
TGTGCCAGCAGCTTGGGGGGTAATGAAAAACTGTTTTTT
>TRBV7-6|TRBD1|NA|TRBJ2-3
CASSTGQGTTDTQYF
TGTGCCAGCAGTACAGGACAGGGCACCACAGATACGCAGTATTTT
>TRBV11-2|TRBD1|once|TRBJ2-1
CASSPGTGGAGEQFF
TGTGCCAGCAGCCCGGGGACAGGGGGCGCGGGTGAGCAGTTCTTC
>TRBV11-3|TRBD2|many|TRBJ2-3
CASSSRLAGGILPSTDTQYF
TGTGCCAGCAGCTCCCGACTAGCGGGAGGGATACTCCCTAGCACAGATACGCAGTATTTT
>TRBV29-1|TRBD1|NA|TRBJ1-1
CSVRRGLITEAFF
TGCAGCGTTAGGAGGGGGCTAATCACTGAAGCTTTCTTT
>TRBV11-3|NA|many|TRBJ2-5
CASSLVAGVETQYF
TGTGCCAGCAGCTTAGTTGCAGGGGTTGAGACCCAGTACTTC
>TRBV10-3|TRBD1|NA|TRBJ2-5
CAISETGTGQETQYF
TGTGCCATCAGTGAGACCGGGACAGGACAAGAGACCCAGTACTTC
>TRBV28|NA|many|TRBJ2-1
CASRLPAGPKNDEQFF
TGTGCCAGCAGGCTGCCCGCGGGGCCCAAAAACGATGAGCAGTTCTTC
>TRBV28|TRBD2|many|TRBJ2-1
CASSLLGLAGGREQFF
TGTGCCAGCAGTTTATTGGGACTAGCGGGAGGTCGTGAGCAGTTCTTC
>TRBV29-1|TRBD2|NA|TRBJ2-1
CSVDGREGPYNEQFF
TGCAGCGTTGATGGGCGGGAGGGCCCCTACAATGAGCAGTTCTTC
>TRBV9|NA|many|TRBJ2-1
CASSPRTGTSYNEQFF
TGTGCCAGCAGCCCCCGGACTGGAACTTCCTACAATGAGCAGTTCTTC
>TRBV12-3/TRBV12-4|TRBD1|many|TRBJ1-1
CASSSKGAVTEAFF
TGTGCCAGCAGTTCGAAGGGGGCAGTCACTGAAGCTTTCTTT
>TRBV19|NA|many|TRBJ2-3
CASTLLAGPTDTQYF
TGTGCCAGTACCCTCCTGGCGGGACCCACAGATACGCAGTATTTT
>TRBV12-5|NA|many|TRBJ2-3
CASGLVVGTSTDTQYF
TGTGCTAGTGGTTTGGTTGTGGGGACCAGCACAGATACGCAGTATTTT
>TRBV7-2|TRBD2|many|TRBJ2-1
CASSFPRGLAGASYNEQFF
TGTGCCAGCAGCTTCCCCCGGGGACTAGCGGGAGCCTCCTACAATGAGCAGTTCTTC
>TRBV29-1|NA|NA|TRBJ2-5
CSVRRETETQYF
TGCAGCGTTAGGCGGGAAACAGAGACCCAGTACTTC
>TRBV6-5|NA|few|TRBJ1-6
CASSYLGLGYNSPLHF
TGTGCCAGCAGTTACCTGGGGCTAGGCTATAATTCACCCCTCCACTTT
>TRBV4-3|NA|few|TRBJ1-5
CASSQVLGGHQPQHF
TGCGCCAGCAGCCAAGTTTTGGGGGGCCATCAGCCCCAGCATTTT
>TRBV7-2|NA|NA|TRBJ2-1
CASTQPVNEQFF
TGTGCCAGCACTCAACCTGTCAATGAGCAGTTCTTC
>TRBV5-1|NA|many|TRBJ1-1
CASSLRQANTEAFF
TGCGCCAGCAGCTTGCGGCAGGCGAACACTGAAGCTTTCTTT
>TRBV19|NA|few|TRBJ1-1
CASSIPGLNTEAFF
TGTGCCAGTAGTATCCCCGGGTTGAACACTGAAGCTTTCTTT
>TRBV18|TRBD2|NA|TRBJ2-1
CASLPPRTSGGVYNEQFF
TGTGCCAGCTTACCACCTAGGACTAGCGGGGGAGTCTACAATGAGCAGTTCTTC
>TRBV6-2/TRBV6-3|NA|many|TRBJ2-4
CASSLSAGNIQYF
TGTGCCAGCAGTTTATCGGCGGGGAACATTCAGTACTTC
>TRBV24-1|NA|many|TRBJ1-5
CATSAKGTVSNQPQHF
TGTGCCACCAGTGCAAAAGGGACGGTTAGCAATCAGCCCCAGCATTTT
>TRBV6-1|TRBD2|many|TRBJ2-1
CASSSFAGVYNEQFF
TGTGCCAGCAGTTCTTTCGCGGGAGTCTACAATGAGCAGTTCTTC